This entry describes one T cell receptor (beta chain). Its antigen is unknown. Base qualities were left out, and no much larger clone turns up one base away. Library construction relied on the immunoSEQ multiplex PCR assay. TCRdb stores this immuneACCESS table with in-frame sequences only. Part of the clones is absent; in the studies checked, under half of the shortfall reflects unresolved V genes, and no reason is known for the rest. The sample table shows about 28,000 clones, and roughly 91% are seen once. The ten largest make up over 9.5% of the sample. The data belong to a study of control samples from healthy donors and cancer patients (TCRdb year 2020). The CDR3, from cysteine to phenylalanine, totals 12 residues. This entry keeps only the CDR3 DNA: 36 bases, framed from base 1. From the germline V gene (reference sequence), CDR1 is SEHNR and CDR2 is FQNEAQ. V and J are trimmed by 5 bases and 6 bases, and the gene matches miss 3 bases of the junction.

The clonotype was recovered from a man between 45 and 60 years old with lung cancer. This sequence uses TRBV7-9 and TRBJ1-1, with TRBD1 matching 7 junction bases. The sample comprised PBMCs. The CDR3 in this case is CASSQGTAEAFF. The nucleotides read TGTGCCAGCAGCCAAGGGACAGCTGAAGCTTTCTTT.